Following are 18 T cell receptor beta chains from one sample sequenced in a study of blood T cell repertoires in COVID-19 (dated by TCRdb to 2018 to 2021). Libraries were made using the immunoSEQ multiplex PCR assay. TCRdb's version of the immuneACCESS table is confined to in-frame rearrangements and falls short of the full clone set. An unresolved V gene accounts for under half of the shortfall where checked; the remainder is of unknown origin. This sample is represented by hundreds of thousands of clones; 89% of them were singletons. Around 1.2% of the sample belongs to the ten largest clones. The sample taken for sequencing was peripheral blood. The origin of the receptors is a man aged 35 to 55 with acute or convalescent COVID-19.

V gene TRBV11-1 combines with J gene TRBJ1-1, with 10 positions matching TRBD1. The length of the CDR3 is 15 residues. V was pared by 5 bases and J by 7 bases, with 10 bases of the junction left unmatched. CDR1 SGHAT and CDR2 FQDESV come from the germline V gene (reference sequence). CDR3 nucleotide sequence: TGTGCCAGCAGCCCTTGGACAGGGGGGTTAAGTGAAGCTTTCTTT. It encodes CASSPWTGGLSEAFF.

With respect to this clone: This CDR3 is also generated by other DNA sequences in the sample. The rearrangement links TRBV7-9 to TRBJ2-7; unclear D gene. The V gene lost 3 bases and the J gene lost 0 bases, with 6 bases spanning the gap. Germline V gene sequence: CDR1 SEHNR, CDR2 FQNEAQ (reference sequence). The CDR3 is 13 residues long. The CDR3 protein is CASSFGGSYEQYF. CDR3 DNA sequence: TGTGCCAGCAGCTTTGGCGGCTCCTACGAGCAGTACTTC.

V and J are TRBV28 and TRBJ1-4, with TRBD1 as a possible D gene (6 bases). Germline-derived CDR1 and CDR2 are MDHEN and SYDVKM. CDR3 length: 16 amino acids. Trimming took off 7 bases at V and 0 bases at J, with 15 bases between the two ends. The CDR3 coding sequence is TGTGCCAGCATCGGGACATTATTCGCAACTAATGAAAAACTGTTTTTT. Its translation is CASIGTLFATNEKLFF.

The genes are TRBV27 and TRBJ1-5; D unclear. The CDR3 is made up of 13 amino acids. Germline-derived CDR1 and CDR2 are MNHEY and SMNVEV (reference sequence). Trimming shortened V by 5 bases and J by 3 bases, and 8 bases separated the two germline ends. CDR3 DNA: TGTGCCAGCAGTGTCGGTTACAATCAGCCCCAGCATTTT. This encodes CASSVGYNQPQHF.

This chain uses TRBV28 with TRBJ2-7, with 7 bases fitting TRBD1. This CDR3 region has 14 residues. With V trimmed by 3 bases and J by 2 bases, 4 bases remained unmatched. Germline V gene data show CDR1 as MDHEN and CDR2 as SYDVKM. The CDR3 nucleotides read TGTGCCAGCAGTTTGGGGACAGAGACCTACGAGCAGTACTTC. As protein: CASSLGTETYEQYF.

CDR3 residues: CASSLGRDFGYGYTF. The CDR3 DNA is TGTGCCAGCTCACTCGGACGGGACTTTGGATATGGCTACACCTTC. This chain uses TRBV18 with TRBJ1-2; maybe TRBD1 (5 bases). V gave up 4 bases and J gave up 5 bases, with 17 bases separating them. The CDR3 length is 15 residues. Germline V gene data show CDR1 as KGHSH and CDR2 as LQKENI.

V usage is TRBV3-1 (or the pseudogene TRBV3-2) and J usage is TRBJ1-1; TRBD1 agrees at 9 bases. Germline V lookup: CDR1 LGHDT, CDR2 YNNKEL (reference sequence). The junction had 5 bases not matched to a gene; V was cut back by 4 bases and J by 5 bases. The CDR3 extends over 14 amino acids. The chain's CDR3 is CASSPGQGRTEAFF. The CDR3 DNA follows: TGTGCCAGCAGCCCTGGACAGGGGAGGACTGAAGCTTTCTTT.

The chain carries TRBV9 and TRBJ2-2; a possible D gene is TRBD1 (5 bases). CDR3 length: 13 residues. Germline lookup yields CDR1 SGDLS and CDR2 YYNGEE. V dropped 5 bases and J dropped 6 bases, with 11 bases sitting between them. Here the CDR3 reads CASSGVGPGELFF. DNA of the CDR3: TGTGCCAGCAGTGGGGTGGGGCCCGGGGAGCTGTTTTTT.

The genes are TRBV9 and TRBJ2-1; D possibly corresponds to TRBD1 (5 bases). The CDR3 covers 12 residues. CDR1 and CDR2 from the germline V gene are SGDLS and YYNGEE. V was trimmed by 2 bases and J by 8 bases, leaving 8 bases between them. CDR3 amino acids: CASSVPTDEQFF. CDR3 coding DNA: TGTGCCAGCAGCGTTCCGACAGATGAGCAGTTCTTC.

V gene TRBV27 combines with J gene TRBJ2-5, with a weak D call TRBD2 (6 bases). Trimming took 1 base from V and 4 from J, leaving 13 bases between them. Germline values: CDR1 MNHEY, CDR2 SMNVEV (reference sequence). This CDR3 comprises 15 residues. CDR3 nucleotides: TGTGCCAGCAGTTTATTTGGCACTAGCTCAGAGACCCAGTACTTC. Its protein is CASSLFGTSSETQYF.

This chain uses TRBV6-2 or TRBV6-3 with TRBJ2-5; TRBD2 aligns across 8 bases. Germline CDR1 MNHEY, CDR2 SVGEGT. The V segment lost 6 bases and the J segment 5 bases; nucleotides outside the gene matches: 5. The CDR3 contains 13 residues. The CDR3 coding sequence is TGTGCCAGCAGCTTCGTAGCGGGGGAGACCCAGTACTTC. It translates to CASSFVAGETQYF.

The CDR3 sequence: CASSPTSVGEQFF. As DNA, the CDR3 is TGTGCCAGCAGTCCCACTAGCGTAGGCGAGCAGTTCTTC. The rearrangement links TRBV12-3 or TRBV12-4 to TRBJ2-1; 7 bases line up with TRBD2. This CDR3 is built from 13 residues. V trimming: 5 bases; J trimming: 10 bases; junction bases outside the gene matches: 8.

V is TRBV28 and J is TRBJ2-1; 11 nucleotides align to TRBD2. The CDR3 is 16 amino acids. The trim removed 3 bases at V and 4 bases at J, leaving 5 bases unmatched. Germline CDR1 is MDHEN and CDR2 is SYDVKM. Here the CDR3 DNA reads TGTGCCAGCAGTTTTACTAGCGGGGGCCTATACAATGAGCAGTTCTTC. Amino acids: CASSFTSGGLYNEQFF.

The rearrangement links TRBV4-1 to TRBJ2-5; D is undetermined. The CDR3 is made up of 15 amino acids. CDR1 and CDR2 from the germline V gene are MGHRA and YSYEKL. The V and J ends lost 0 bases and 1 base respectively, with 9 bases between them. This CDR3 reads CASSQDLAGQETQYF. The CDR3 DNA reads TGCGCCAGCAGCCAAGATCTGGCAGGCCAAGAGACCCAGTACTTC.

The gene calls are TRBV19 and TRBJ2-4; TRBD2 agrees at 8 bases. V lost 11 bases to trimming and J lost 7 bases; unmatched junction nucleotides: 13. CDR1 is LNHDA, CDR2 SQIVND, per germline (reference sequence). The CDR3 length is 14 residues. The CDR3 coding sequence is TGTGCCTCCCAGGAGGGAGCGGGAGTTAACATTCAGTACTTC. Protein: CASQEGAGVNIQYF.

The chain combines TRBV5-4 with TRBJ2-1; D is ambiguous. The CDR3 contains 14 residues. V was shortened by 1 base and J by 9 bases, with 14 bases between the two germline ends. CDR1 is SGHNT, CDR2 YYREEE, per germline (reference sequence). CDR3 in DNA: TGTGCCAGCAGCTTGACGGGTGCTTGGAGTGAGCAGTTCTTC. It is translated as CASSLTGAWSEQFF.

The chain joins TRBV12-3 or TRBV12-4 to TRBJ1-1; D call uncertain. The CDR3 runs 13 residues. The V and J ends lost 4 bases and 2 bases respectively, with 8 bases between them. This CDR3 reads CASSYTANTEAFF. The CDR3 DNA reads TGTGCCAGCAGTTACACAGCAAACACTGAAGCTTTCTTT.

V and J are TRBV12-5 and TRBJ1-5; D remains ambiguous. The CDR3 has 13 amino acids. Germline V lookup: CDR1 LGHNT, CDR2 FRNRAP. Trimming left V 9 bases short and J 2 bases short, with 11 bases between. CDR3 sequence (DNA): TGTGCTAGCTCGGGGTATGGCAATCAGCCCCAGCATTTT. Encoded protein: CASSGYGNQPQHF.